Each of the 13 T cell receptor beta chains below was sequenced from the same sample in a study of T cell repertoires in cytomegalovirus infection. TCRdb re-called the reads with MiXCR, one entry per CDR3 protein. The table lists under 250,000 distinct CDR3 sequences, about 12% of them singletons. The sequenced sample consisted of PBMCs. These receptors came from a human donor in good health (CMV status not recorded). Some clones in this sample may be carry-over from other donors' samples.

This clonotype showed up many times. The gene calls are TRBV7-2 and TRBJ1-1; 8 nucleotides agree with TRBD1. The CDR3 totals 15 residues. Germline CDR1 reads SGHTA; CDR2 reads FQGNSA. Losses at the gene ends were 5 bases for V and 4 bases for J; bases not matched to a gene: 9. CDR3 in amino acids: CASSPRTGTGTEAFF. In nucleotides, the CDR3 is TGTGCCAGCAGCCCCCGGACAGGGACTGGCACTGAAGCTTTCTTT.

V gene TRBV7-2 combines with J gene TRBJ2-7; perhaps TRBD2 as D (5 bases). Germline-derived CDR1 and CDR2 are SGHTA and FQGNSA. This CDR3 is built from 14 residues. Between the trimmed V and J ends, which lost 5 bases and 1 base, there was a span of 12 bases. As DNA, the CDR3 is TGTGCCAGCAGCCCGAGGGTGGGTTCCTACGAGCAGTACTTC. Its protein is CASSPRVGSYEQYF.

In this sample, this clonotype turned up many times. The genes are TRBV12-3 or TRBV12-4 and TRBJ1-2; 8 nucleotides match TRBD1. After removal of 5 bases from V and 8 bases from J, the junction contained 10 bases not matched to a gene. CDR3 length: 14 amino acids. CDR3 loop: CASSTSGGAAGYTF. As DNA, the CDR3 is TGTGCCAGCAGTACGTCAGGGGGCGCGGCCGGCTACACCTTC.

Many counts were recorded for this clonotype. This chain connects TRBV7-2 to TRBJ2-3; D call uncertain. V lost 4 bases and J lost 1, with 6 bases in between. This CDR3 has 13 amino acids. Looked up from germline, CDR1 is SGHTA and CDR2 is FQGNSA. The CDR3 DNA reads TGTGCCAGCAGCTCGATCCGCACAGATACGCAGTATTTT. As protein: CASSSIRTDTQYF.

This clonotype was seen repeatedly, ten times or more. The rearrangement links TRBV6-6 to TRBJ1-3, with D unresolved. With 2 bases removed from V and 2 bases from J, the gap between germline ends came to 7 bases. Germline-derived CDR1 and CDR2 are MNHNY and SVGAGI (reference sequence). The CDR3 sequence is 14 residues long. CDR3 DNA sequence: TGTGCCAGCAGTTACGGGGAGGCTGGAAACACCATATATTTT. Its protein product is CASSYGEAGNTIYF.

CDR3: CAISRQGGETQYF. CDR3 nucleotides: TGTGCCATCAGCCGACAGGGTGGAGAGACCCAGTACTTC. V usage is TRBV10-3 and J usage is TRBJ2-5; 7 positions match TRBD1. Germline lookup yields CDR1 ENHRY and CDR2 SYGVKD. CDR3 length equals 13 residues. After removal of 6 bases from V and 4 bases from J, the junction contained 5 bases not matched to a gene.

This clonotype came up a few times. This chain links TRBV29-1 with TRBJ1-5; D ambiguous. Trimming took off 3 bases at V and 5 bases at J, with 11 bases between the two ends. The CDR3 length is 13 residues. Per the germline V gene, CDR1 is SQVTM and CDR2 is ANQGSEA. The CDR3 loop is CSVEVGRDQPQHF. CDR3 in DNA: TGCAGCGTTGAGGTAGGGCGCGATCAGCCCCAGCATTTT.

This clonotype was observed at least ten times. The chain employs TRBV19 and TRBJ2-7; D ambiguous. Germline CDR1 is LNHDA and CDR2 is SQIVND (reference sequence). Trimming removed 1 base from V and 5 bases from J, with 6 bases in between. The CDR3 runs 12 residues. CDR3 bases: TGTGCCAGTAGTATAGGCGGCAACGAGCAGTACTTC. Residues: CASSIGGNEQYF.

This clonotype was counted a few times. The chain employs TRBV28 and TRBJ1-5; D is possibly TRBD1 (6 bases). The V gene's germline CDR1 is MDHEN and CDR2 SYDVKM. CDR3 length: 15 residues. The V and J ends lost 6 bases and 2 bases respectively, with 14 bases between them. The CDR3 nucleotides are TGTGCCAGCAGCAAACAGGGAGCTGGCAATCAGCCCCAGCATTTT. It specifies CASSKQGAGNQPQHF.

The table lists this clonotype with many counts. This CDR3 reads CASSYLGFGQPQHF. CDR3 nucleotides: TGTGCCAGCAGTTACTTGGGGTTCGGGCAGCCCCAGCATTTT. The rearrangement links TRBV6-6 to TRBJ1-5; D uncertain. The CDR3 loop spans 14 amino acids. From germline, CDR1 is MNHNY and CDR2 SVGAGI (reference sequence). Trimming took 1 base from V and 7 from J, leaving 11 bases between them.

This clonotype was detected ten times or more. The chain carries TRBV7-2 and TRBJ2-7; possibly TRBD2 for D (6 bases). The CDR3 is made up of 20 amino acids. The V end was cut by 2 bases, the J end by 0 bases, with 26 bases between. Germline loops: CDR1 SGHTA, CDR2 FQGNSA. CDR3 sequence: CASSLFISGRIADPSYEQYF. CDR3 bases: TGTGCCAGCAGCTTATTTATCTCGGGGCGTATAGCGGACCCCTCCTACGAGCAGTACTTC.

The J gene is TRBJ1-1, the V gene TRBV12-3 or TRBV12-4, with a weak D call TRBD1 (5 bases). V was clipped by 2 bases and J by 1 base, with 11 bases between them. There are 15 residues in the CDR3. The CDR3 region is CASSLTGPWNTEAFF. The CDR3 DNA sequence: TGTGCCAGCAGTTTAACAGGACCCTGGAACACTGAAGCTTTCTTT.

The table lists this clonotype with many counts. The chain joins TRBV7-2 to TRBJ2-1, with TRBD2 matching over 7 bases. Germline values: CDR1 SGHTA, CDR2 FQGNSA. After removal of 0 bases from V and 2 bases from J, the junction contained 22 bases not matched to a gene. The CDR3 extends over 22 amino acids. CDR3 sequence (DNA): TGTGCCAGCAGCTTAGCTATTTCCTCGGGCTTAGGAGCGGGGAGGGCCTACAATGAGCAGTTCTTC. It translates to CASSLAISSGLGAGRAYNEQFF.